Each of the 21 T cell receptor beta chains below was sequenced from the same sample in a study of control samples from healthy donors and cancer patients. Clones were sequenced by immunoSEQ multiplex PCR, and TCRdb holds only the in-frame ones, with some missing. The profile covers some 54,000 clones, with around 97% appearing a single time and about 2% taken by the ten largest. The sample was blood. The source is a woman in her 30s in good health.

This chain connects TRBV7-9 to TRBJ2-7; 8 nucleotides agree with TRBD1. J lost 6 bases, V lost 1 base, and 11 bases had no gene match. The CDR3 runs to 16 residues. Germline V gene lookup returns CDR1 SEHNR and CDR2 FQNEAQ (reference sequence). The CDR3 bases are TGTGCCAGCAGCTTAGGGGTCCAGGGGGCCGCCGCCGAGCAGTACTTC. As protein: CASSLGVQGAAAEQYF.

The CDR3 region has the DNA TGCAGTGCTAGTGGCTCTCGCTACGAGCAGTACTTC. As protein: CSASGSRYEQYF. The chain carries TRBV20-1 and TRBJ2-7, with D unclear. Per germline, CDR1 DFQATT and CDR2 SNEGSKA (reference sequence). The CDR3 is made up of 12 amino acids. V dropped 3 bases and J dropped 3 bases, with 9 bases sitting between them.

The chain combines TRBV5-6 with TRBJ1-2; D is possibly TRBD1 (5 bases). This CDR3 region has 16 residues. The V end was cut by 2 bases, the J end by 2 bases, with 16 bases between. Germline V gives CDR1 SGHDT, CDR2 YYEEEE. CDR3 residues: CASSFIPGSPNYGYTF. CDR3 bases: TGTGCCAGCAGCTTTATCCCAGGGTCCCCCAACTATGGCTACACCTTC.

V and J are TRBV24-1 and TRBJ2-2, with D hard to call. This CDR3 spans 13 amino acids. CDR1 is KGHDR and CDR2 is SFDVKD in the germline V gene. Trimming took off 1 base at V and 7 bases at J, with 6 bases between the two ends. The CDR3 sequence: CATSDFPNGELFF. The CDR3 DNA reads TGTGCCACCAGTGATTTTCCCAACGGGGAGCTGTTTTTT.

The V and J genes are TRBV2 and TRBJ2-4; no firm D call. The germline V gene has CDR1 SNHLY and CDR2 FYNNEI. V was clipped by 6 bases and J by 3 bases, with 12 bases between them. The CDR3 consists of 14 residues. CDR3 protein: CASSSRVGKNIQYF. CDR3 sequence (DNA): TGTGCCAGCAGCAGTAGGGTTGGCAAAAACATTCAGTACTTC.

The chain is built from TRBV6-2 or TRBV6-3 and TRBJ2-3, with D hard to call. The V gene lost 4 bases and the J gene lost 1 base, with 12 bases spanning the gap. This CDR3 comprises 15 residues. From germline, CDR1 is MNHEY and CDR2 SVGEGT. The CDR3: CASSLQGTGTDTQYF. The CDR3 bases are TGTGCCAGCAGTTTGCAAGGCACGGGCACAGATACGCAGTATTTT.

The V call is TRBV7-3, the J call TRBJ1-1, with unresolved D. V lost 1 base and J 4 bases, leaving 16 bases between the germline ends. The germline CDR1 and CDR2 sequences are SGHTA and FQGTGA. This CDR3 region has 16 residues. In DNA, the CDR3 is TGTGCCAGCAGCTTAAGTCGGGGTTGGAGGGCCACTGAAGCTTTCTTT. Its translation is CASSLSRGWRATEAFF. Together with reference TRBV7-3 and TRBJ1-1, the CDR3 gives the full variable domain: GAGVSQTPSNKVTEKGKYVELRCDPISGHTALYWYRQSLGQGPEFLIYFQGTGAADDSGLPNDRFFAVRPEGSVSTLKIQRTERGDSAVYLCASSLSRGWRATEAFFGQGTRLTVV.

The chain couples TRBV5-1 to TRBJ2-1; 13 positions agree with TRBD2. V trimming: 2 bases; J trimming: 7 bases; junction bases outside the gene matches: 3. Germline CDR1 reads SGHRS; CDR2 reads YFSETQ. The CDR3 length is 15 residues. CDR3 sequence: CASSFGLAGDNEQFF. The CDR3 DNA reads as TGCGCCAGCAGCTTTGGACTAGCGGGAGATAATGAGCAGTTCTTC.

This chain joins TRBV2 and TRBJ2-5; TRBD1 agrees at 8 bases. V trimming: 3 bases; J trimming: 5 bases; junction bases outside the gene matches: 11. The CDR3 is 16 residues long. Germline V gene sequence: CDR1 SNHLY, CDR2 FYNNEI. The CDR3 sequence is CASSDYGQGRMETQYF. In DNA form, the CDR3 reads TGTGCCAGCAGTGATTATGGACAGGGAAGGATGGAGACCCAGTACTTC. Full variable domain (remainder filled in from reference TRBV2 and TRBJ2-5): EPEVTQTPSHQVTQMGQEVILRCVPISNHLYFYWYRQILGQKVEFLVSFYNNEISEKSEIFDDQFSVERPDGSNFTLKIRSTKLEDSAMYFCASSDYGQGRMETQYFGPGTRLLVL.

The rearrangement uses TRBV10-3 and TRBJ2-5; 7 bases match TRBD2. The CDR3 consists of 13 residues. The J segment lost 2 bases and the V segment lost 7 bases, leaving 4 bases of the junction unmatched. Germline V CDR1 and CDR2: ENHRY, SYGVKD. Here the CDR3 DNA reads TGTGCCATCATAGCCGGGGGGCAAGAGACCCAGTACTTC. Translated: CAIIAGGQETQYF.

The chain joins TRBV27 to TRBJ2-7; 9 bases are a match to TRBD1. Germline CDR1 MNHEY, CDR2 SMNVEV (reference sequence). This CDR3 has 13 residues. V lost 6 bases to trimming and J lost 4 bases; unmatched junction nucleotides: 4. Written as DNA, the CDR3 is TGTGCCAGCAGACAGGGGGCGTTTTACGAGCAGTACTTC. Translation: CASRQGAFYEQYF.

CDR3 loop: CASSPPDRGGPYEQYF. Written as DNA, the CDR3 is TGTGCCAGCAGCCCACCTGACAGGGGGGGACCGTACGAGCAGTACTTC. This sequence joins TRBV7-8 and TRBJ2-7, with 9 bases identical to TRBD1. Germline trimming cut 5 bases from V and 4 bases from J; bases unmatched to any gene: 12. The CDR3 is 16 residues long. Germline CDR1 is SGHVS and CDR2 is FQNEAQ.

This sequence joins TRBV28 and TRBJ2-7; D is uncertain. This CDR3 comprises 14 residues. Trimming cost V 6 bases and J 2 bases, with 14 bases left between them. CDR1 and CDR2 (germline): MDHEN, SYDVKM. CDR3 coding DNA: TGTGCCAGCAGCTACCTCGGGCCCACCTACGAGCAGTACTTC. It specifies CASSYLGPTYEQYF. The full variable domain, completed using reference TRBV28 and TRBJ2-7, is DVKVTQSSRYLVKRTGEKVFLECVQDMDHENMFWYRQDPGLGLRLIYFSYDVKMKEKGDIPEGYSVSREKKERFSLILESASTNQTSMYLCASSYLGPTYEQYFGPGTRLTVT.

This sequence joins TRBV4-1 and TRBJ2-1; D is unclear. Germline assignment: CDR1 MGHRA and CDR2 YSYEKL. Deletions cut 11 bases from V and 5 bases from J, with 13 bases between. CDR3 length equals 12 residues. CDR3 region: CASSPTNNEQFF. The CDR3 DNA reads TGCGCCTCTTCTCCGACGAACAATGAGCAGTTCTTC.

V and J are TRBV5-6 and TRBJ2-5; no clear D. CDR1 and CDR2 (germline): SGHDT, YYEEEE. Trimming stripped 1 base from V and 0 bases from J, with 10 bases between. The CDR3 is made up of 15 amino acids. CDR3 nucleotide sequence: TGTGCCAGCAGCTTGAGGGTAGGCAACCAAGAGACCCAGTACTTC. Translation gives CASSLRVGNQETQYF.

This chain connects TRBV29-1 to TRBJ1-1, with D perhaps matching TRBD1 (6 bases). In germline, CDR1 is SQVTM, CDR2 ANQGSEA. V lost 4 bases and J 0 bases, leaving 12 bases between the germline ends. The CDR3 runs 14 residues. The CDR3 DNA sequence: TGCAGCGTTGTTTCAGGGGTCATGAACACTGAAGCTTTCTTT. It is translated as CSVVSGVMNTEAFF.

The rearrangement joins TRBV28 to TRBJ1-5; D is uncertain. Per the germline V gene, CDR1 is MDHEN and CDR2 is SYDVKM. This CDR3 has 14 amino acids. The ends were cut back, 5 bases at V and 10 bases at J, with 18 bases in the middle. The CDR3 spells CASSDTGGPDPQHF. CDR3 DNA sequence: TGTGCCAGCAGTGATACGGGTGGCCCGGACCCCCAGCATTTT.

The J gene is TRBJ1-1, the V gene TRBV7-2; perhaps TRBD1 as D (6 bases). This CDR3 spans 14 amino acids. Trimming took 5 bases from V and 6 from J, leaving 16 bases between them. The germline CDR1 and CDR2 sequences are SGHTA and FQGNSA. CDR3 region: CASSAIWGAPEAFF. The CDR3 DNA reads as TGTGCCAGCAGCGCCATTTGGGGGGCGCCTGAAGCTTTCTTT.

V is TRBV5-4 and J is TRBJ1-1, with a possible D match to TRBD1 (5 bases). Germline V lookup: CDR1 SGHNT, CDR2 YYREEE (reference sequence). The CDR3 is made up of 12 amino acids. The germline V and J ends were trimmed by 4 bases and 12 bases, with 16 bases remaining between them. CDR3 sequence (DNA): TGTGCCAGCAGCCCGGCCCAGGGTGAGTCTTTCTTT. Amino acid sequence: CASSPAQGESFF.

J is TRBJ2-7 and V is TRBV5-1; tentative D call: TRBD2 (6 bases). Germline V CDR1 and CDR2: SGHRS, YFSETQ. There are 13 residues in the CDR3. V was trimmed by 3 bases and J by 2 bases, leaving 9 bases between them. The CDR3, as DNA: TGCGCCAGCAGCTCAGGACTAACCTACGAGCAGTACTTC. Its protein product is CASSSGLTYEQYF. Supplemented by reference TRBV5-1 and TRBJ2-7, the full variable domain reads KAGVTQTPRYLIKTRGQQVTLSCSPISGHRSVSWYQQTPGQGLQFLFEYFSETQRNKGNFPGRFSGRQFSNSRSEMNVSTLELGDSALYLCASSSGLTYEQYFGPGTRLTVT.

V is TRBV2 and J is TRBJ2-1; 9 bases are shared with TRBD2. The length of the CDR3 is 16 residues. Germline V CDR1 and CDR2: SNHLY, FYNNEI. V was pared by 6 bases and J by 7 bases, with 13 bases of the junction left unmatched. CDR3 loop: CASSARLAEGRNEQFF. CDR3 nucleotides: TGTGCCAGCAGCGCCCGACTAGCGGAGGGGCGGAATGAGCAGTTCTTC.